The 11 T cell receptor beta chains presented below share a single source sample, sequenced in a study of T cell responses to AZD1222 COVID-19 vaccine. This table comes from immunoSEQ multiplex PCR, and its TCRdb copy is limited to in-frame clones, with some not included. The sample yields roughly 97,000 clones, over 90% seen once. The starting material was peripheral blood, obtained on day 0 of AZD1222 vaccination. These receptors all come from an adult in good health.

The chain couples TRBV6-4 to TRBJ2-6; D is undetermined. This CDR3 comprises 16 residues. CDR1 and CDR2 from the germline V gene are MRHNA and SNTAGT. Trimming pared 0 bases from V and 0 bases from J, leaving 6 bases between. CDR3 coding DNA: TGTGCCAGCAGTGACTCGAGCAGCTCTGGGGCCAACGTCCTGACTTTC. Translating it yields CASSDSSSSGANVLTF.

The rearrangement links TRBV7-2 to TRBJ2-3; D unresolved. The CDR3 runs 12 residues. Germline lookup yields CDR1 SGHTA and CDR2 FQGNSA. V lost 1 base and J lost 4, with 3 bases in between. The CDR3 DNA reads TGTGCCAGCAGCTTAGTGGCAGATACGCAGTATTTT. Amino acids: CASSLVADTQYF.

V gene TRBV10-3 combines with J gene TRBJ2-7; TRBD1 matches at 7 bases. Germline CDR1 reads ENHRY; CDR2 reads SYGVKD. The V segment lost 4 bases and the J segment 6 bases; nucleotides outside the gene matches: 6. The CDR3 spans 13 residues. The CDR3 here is CAISAETGSEQYF. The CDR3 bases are TGTGCCATCAGTGCTGAGACAGGGAGCGAGCAGTACTTC.

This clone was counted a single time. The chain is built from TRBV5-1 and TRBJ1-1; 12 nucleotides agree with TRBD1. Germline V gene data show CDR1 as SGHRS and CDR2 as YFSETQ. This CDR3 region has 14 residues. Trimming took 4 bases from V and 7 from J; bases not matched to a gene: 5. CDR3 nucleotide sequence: TGCGCCAGCAGCCCCGGGACAGGGGGCCTTGAAGCTTTCTTT. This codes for CASSPGTGGLEAFF.

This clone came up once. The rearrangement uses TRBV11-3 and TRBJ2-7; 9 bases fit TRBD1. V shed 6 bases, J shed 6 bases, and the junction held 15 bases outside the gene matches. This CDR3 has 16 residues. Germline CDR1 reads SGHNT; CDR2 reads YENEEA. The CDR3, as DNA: TGTGCCAGCAGTCTCCGAGGACAGGGGATATCAGGCGAGCAGTACTTC. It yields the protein CASSLRGQGISGEQYF.

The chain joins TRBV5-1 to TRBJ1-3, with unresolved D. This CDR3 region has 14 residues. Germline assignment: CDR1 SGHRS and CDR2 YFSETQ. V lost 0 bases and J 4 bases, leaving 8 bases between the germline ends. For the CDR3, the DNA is TGCGCCAGCAGCTTGGGGCCCGGGGGAAACACCATATATTTT. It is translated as CASSLGPGGNTIYF.

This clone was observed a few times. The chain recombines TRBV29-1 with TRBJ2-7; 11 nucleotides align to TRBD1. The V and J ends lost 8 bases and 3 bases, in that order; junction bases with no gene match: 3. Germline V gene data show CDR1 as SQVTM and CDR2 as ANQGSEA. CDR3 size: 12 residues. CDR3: CSCGTGGYEQYF. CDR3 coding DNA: TGCAGCTGCGGGACAGGGGGCTACGAGCAGTACTTC.

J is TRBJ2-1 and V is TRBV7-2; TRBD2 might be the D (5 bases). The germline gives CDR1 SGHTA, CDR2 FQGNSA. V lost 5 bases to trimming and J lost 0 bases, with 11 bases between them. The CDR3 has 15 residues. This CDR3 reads CASSQSGSSYNEQFF. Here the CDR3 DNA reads TGTGCCAGCAGCCAGAGTGGGAGCTCCTACAATGAGCAGTTCTTC.

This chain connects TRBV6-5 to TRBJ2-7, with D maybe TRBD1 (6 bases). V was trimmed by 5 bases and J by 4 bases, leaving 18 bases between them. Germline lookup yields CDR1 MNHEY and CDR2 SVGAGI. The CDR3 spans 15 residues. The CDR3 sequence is CASSKLGGVSYEQYF. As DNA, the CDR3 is TGTGCCAGCAGTAAATTAGGGGGAGTATCGTACGAGCAGTACTTC.

This CDR3 is CASSTQGVDTEAFF. The CDR3 DNA is TGTGCCAGCAGTACTCAGGGGGTGGACACTGAAGCTTTCTTT. This chain joins TRBV5-8 and TRBJ1-1; 7 bases align to TRBD1. V was clipped by 5 bases and J by 3 bases; unmatched bases: 7. This CDR3 is 14 amino acids long. Germline assignment: CDR1 SGHTS and CDR2 YDEGEE.

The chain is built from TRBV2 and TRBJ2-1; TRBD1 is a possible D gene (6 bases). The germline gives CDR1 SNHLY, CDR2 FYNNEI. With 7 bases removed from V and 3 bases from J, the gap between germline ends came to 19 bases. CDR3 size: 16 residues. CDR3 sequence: CASTGFDRSNYNEQFF. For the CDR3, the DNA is TGTGCCAGCACAGGATTTGACAGGTCAAACTACAATGAGCAGTTCTTC.